This entry concerns a single T cell receptor (beta chain). This table comes from immunoSEQ multiplex PCR, and its TCRdb copy is limited to in-frame clones, with some not included. The top ten hold around 2% of the sample, which has around 330,000 clones, 85% seen once. This specimen belongs to a study of blood T cell repertoires in COVID-19. V shed 0 bases, J shed 5 bases, and the junction held 8 bases outside the gene matches. The CDR3 spans 16 residues. Germline-derived CDR1 and CDR2 are LNHNV and YYDKDF (reference sequence). The origin of this receptor is a woman aged 30 to 39 who had been exposed to COVID-19. This sequence joins TRBV15 and TRBJ2-5; 8 bases are shared with TRBD1. Sequencing was carried out using PBMCs or T cells enriched from blood (not recorded which). The CDR3 here is CATSRDSAGGGETQYF. The CDR3 DNA follows: TGTGCCACCAGCAGAGACAGCGCAGGGGGCGGGGAGACCCAGTACTTC. Complete variable domain (other parts from reference TRBV15 and TRBJ2-5): DAMVIQNPRYQVTQFGKPVTLSCSQTLNHNVMYWYQQKSSQAPKLLFHYYDKDFNNEADTPDNFQSRRPNTSFCFLDIRSPGLGDTAMYLCATSRDSAGGGETQYFGPGTRLLVL.